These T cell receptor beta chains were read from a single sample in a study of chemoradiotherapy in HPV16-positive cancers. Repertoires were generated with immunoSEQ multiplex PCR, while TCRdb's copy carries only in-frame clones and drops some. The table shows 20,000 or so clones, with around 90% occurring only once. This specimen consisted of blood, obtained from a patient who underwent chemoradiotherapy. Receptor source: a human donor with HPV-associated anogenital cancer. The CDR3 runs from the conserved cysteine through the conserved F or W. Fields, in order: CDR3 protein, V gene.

cdr3_aa: CASSIQGVRNTIYF; v_call: TRBV19
cdr3_aa: CATSRDIGDQPQHF; v_call: TRBV15
cdr3_aa: CASRGVSYNSPLHF; v_call: TRBV5-1
cdr3_aa: CASSVGQMGFYGYTF; v_call: TRBV5-6
cdr3_aa: CASRSTSGGVQETQYF; v_call: TRBV2
cdr3_aa: CASSTWGMGQPQHF; v_call: TRBV2
cdr3_aa: CASSVEEGRTGELFF; v_call: TRBV9
cdr3_aa: CASSPTGTILDTGELFF; v_call: TRBV7-9
cdr3_aa: CASSEANRGYEQYF; v_call: TRBV6-1
cdr3_aa: CASSYGQGGTGNQPQHF; v_call: TRBV5-6
cdr3_aa: CASSVMYQETQYF; v_call: TRBV6-1
cdr3_aa: CASSHRGGDQPQHF; v_call: TRBV6-1
cdr3_aa: CASSERRDYEAFF; v_call: TRBV2
cdr3_aa: CASTRGVNTEAFF; v_call: TRBV2
cdr3_aa: CASSQGQQGALETQYF; v_call: TRBV4-1
cdr3_aa: CASVRTAGSYNSPLHF; v_call: TRBV5-8
cdr3_aa: CASSSGTAVANEQFF; v_call: TRBV5-1
cdr3_aa: CASSSGTGTNTEAFF; v_call: TRBV11-2
cdr3_aa: CASSKVNPDKKPEQYF; v_call: TRBV21-1
cdr3_aa: CASKFGTGSNQPQHF; v_call: TRBV6-5